Listed below are T cell receptor beta chains from one sample, sequenced in a study of PD-L1 blockade in urothelial cancer. The protocol was immunoSEQ multiplex PCR, while the TCRdb copy is restricted to in-frame clones and leaves out a portion. Of nearly 45,000 clones listed, roughly 90% are singletons. The starting material was PBMCs, obtained around atezolizumab (anti-PD-L1) treatment. The receptors were sampled from a donor at least 40 years old with urothelial cancer. Each CDR3 is given with its conserved first and last residue. The D gene is left open where the match is weak. Where a row states a size, it is once, few, many or the class of an expanded clone; other rows omit it.

D gene	J gene	clone size	CDR3 length	V gene	CDR3 DNA	CDR3 protein
TRBD1	TRBJ2-1	NA	15	TRBV6-1	TGTGCCAGCAGCAGACAGGGGGTCGTTTACAATGAGCAGTTCTTC	CASSRQGVVYNEQFF
NA	TRBJ2-7	NA	13	TRBV11-2	TGTGCCAGCGGGCCGGAAAACCCCTACGAGCAGTACTTC	CASGPENPYEQYF
NA	TRBJ2-5	NA	13	TRBV18	TGTGAGGCGGACAGACCGTACCAAGAGACCCAGTACTTC	CEADRPYQETQYF
NA	TRBJ2-1	NA	13	TRBV5-1	TGCGCCAGCAGCGAGCGATCCTACAATGAGCAGTTCTTC	CASSERSYNEQFF
NA	TRBJ1-5	NA	14	TRBV6-1	TGTGCCACCGAGGAGGCCCCAACGAGGCAGCCCCAGCATTTT	CATEEAPTRQPQHF
TRBD1	TRBJ2-1	NA	14	TRBV18	TGTGCCAGCTCCGGACAGGGGGCGGGGGCTGAGCAGTTCTTC	CASSGQGAGAEQFF
NA	TRBJ2-1	NA	14	TRBV30	TGTGCCTGGAGTGTAAACCGGGAGAGGGGTGAGCAGTTCTTC	CAWSVNRERGEQFF
TRBD2	TRBJ2-4	once	14	TRBV7-2	TGTGCCAGCAGCTTAGTGGGGGGAGGGGACATTCAGTACTTC	CASSLVGGGDIQYF
NA	TRBJ1-1	NA	15	TRBV5-4	TGTGCCAGCAGCTTGGCCGTGGGGGGGCTGGCTGAAGCTTTCTTT	CASSLAVGGLAEAFF
NA	TRBJ1-1	NA	13	TRBV14	TGTGCCAGCACACGCGGGGTGAACACTGAAGCTTTCTTT	CASTRGVNTEAFF
TRBD2	TRBJ2-7	NA	15	TRBV6-1	TGTGCCAGCAGCGGACTAGCGGGGTTATCCTACGAGCAGTACTTC	CASSGLAGLSYEQYF
TRBD2	TRBJ2-7	NA	14	TRBV30	TGTGCCTGGAACGGCGGGAGGGCTTTGTACGAGCAGTACTTC	CAWNGGRALYEQYF
NA	TRBJ1-5	NA	14	TRBV5-6	TGTGCCAGCAGCTTGCGAGGGCCGAATCAGCCCCAGCATTTT	CASSLRGPNQPQHF
NA	TRBJ1-2	NA	13	TRBV6-5	TGTGCCAGCAGGGTGGGGGCGAACTATGGCTACACCTTC	CASRVGANYGYTF
NA	TRBJ2-3	NA	16	TRBV11-2	TGTGCCAGCAGCTCCCCCAACCTAGCAAGGACAGATACGCAGTATTTT	CASSSPNLARTDTQYF
NA	TRBJ1-4	NA	12	TRBV4-1	TGCGCCAGCAGCCAAAAGTGGGGGGAACTGTTTTTT	CASSQKWGELFF
NA	TRBJ2-7	NA	14	TRBV4-3	TGCGCCAGCAGCCAAGCGATCGGGGCCTACGAGCAGTACTTC	CASSQAIGAYEQYF
TRBD1	TRBJ1-2	once	16	TRBV5-8	TGTGCCAGCAGCTTGTTGGGGACAGGGGGCCGCTATGGCTACACCTTC	CASSLLGTGGRYGYTF
TRBD2	TRBJ2-7	NA	14	TRBV29-1	TGCAGCGTTGAAGGGGCTAGCGGTCCCTACGAGCAGTACTTC	CSVEGASGPYEQYF
NA	TRBJ2-7	NA	14	TRBV7-6	TGTGCCAGCAGCTTACCCGGGAGAAGCTACGAGCAGTACTTC	CASSLPGRSYEQYF
TRBD2	TRBJ2-3	NA	16	TRBV7-3	TGTGCCAGCAGCCCGGGGACTAGCGGCCCAACAGATACGCAGTATTTT	CASSPGTSGPTDTQYF
TRBD1	TRBJ1-5	NA	13	TRBV30	TGTGCCTGGAGTGTAAGAGGGGGCGGCCTCCAGCATTTT	CAWSVRGGGLQHF
TRBD1	TRBJ2-7	NA	14	TRBV5-4	TGTGCCAGCAGCGGGGACAGCCTCTCCTACGAGCAGTACTTC	CASSGDSLSYEQYF
TRBD1	TRBJ1-5	NA	17	TRBV4-1	TGCGCCAGCAGCCAAGATCTGGGGCAGGGGGTAAGACAGCCCCAGCATTTT	CASSQDLGQGVRQPQHF
TRBD1	TRBJ2-7	NA	13	TRBV6-5	TGTGCCAGCAGACCAACAGGGGGCTACGGGCAGTACTTC	CASRPTGGYGQYF
TRBD2	TRBJ2-3	NA	16	TRBV30	TGTGCCTGGAGTTCCGGGGGGACTAGCCTCACAGATACGCAGTATTTT	CAWSSGGTSLTDTQYF
NA	TRBJ2-7	NA	19	TRBV11-2	TGTGCCAGCAGCTTAGCTGGAGCCAGGGCAGGGTCCCCGTACTACGAGCAGTACTTC	CASSLAGARAGSPYYEQYF
TRBD2	TRBJ2-5	NA	16	TRBV19	TGTGCCAGTGGCTCGGGGAGCGGGAGAGCGGGAGAGACCCAGTACTTC	CASGSGSGRAGETQYF
NA	TRBJ1-2	NA	15	TRBV19	TGTGCCTCCATAACGAGTCTGGGCTCTAACTATGGCTACACCTTC	CASITSLGSNYGYTF
NA	TRBJ2-1	NA	14	TRBV18	TGTGCCAGCGCGAACTCCTACGTGGTGAATGAGCAGTTCTTC	CASANSYVVNEQFF
TRBD2	TRBJ2-1	NA	13	TRBV7-2	TGTGCCAGCAGCTTCCGGGGGGACAATGAGCAGTTCTTC	CASSFRGDNEQFF
NA	TRBJ1-1	NA	13	TRBV9	TGTGCCAGCAGCGTACTTCGGGACACTGAAGCTTTCTTT	CASSVLRDTEAFF
TRBD2	TRBJ2-1	NA	16	TRBV14	TGTGCCAGCAGCCGGCGGGGGAGTAGCTCCTACAATGAGCAGTTCTTC	CASSRRGSSSYNEQFF
NA	TRBJ1-2	NA	13	TRBV28	TGTGCCAGCAGGCCGGCGGGGCCGTATGGCTACACCTTC	CASRPAGPYGYTF
TRBD1	TRBJ1-5	NA	13	TRBV27	TGTGCCAGCAGGGGACAGCTCAATCAGCCCCAGCATTTT	CASRGQLNQPQHF
NA	TRBJ2-1	NA	16	TRBV10-3	TGTGCCATCAGTGAGACGCCGACTAGTTGGGGCGATGAGCAGTTCTTC	CAISETPTSWGDEQFF
NA	TRBJ2-7	NA	13	TRBV4-3	TGCGCCAGCAGCCAGGCGGCATCCTACGAGCAGTACTTC	CASSQAASYEQYF
NA	TRBJ2-1	few	14	TRBV7-9	TGTGCCAGCAGCACCCGGGACTGGGGCGATGAGCAGTTCTTC	CASSTRDWGDEQFF
TRBD2	TRBJ2-2	NA	18	TRBV5-4	TGTGCCAGCAGCTTGGGACTAGCGGGAGGGCCGCGTACCGGGGAGCTGTTTTTT	CASSLGLAGGPRTGELFF
TRBD1	TRBJ1-2	once	15	TRBV19	TGTGCCAGTAGTACCCCCGGGACAGGGGCCTATGGCTACACCTTC	CASSTPGTGAYGYTF
NA	TRBJ1-2	NA	13	TRBV28	TGTGCCAGCAGTTTCTTGGCCGACTATGGCTACACCTTC	CASSFLADYGYTF